A selection of T cell receptor beta chains follows, all from one sample in a study of cytomegalovirus exposure and HLA in healthy donors. Sequenced by immunoSEQ multiplex PCR; TCRdb stores in-frame clones only, minus some. The profile shows 150,000 to 200,000 clones, 86% of them singletons. The sample was PBMCs. The receptor source for this set is a man between 18 and 35 years old in good health and CMV-seropositive. Both conserved end residues are part of each CDR3. The order of the fields is D gene, V gene, clone size, J gene, CDR3 DNA, CDR3 protein. The D gene is left open where the match is weak. Only part of the rows carry a size: once, few, many, or a class if the clone is expanded.

>TRBD2|TRBV5-6|-|TRBJ2-7
TGTGCCAGCAGCCCCCAGGGAGCGGGGGGGTACGAGCAGTACTTC
CASSPQGAGGYEQYF
>-|TRBV6-6|-|TRBJ2-5
TGTGCCAGCAGTTATGGGACAGGCGGGGGAGAGACCCAGTACTTC
CASSYGTGGGETQYF
>TRBD1|TRBV5-1|-|TRBJ1-5
TGCGCCAGCAGCAAGGGGACAGGGGGCCAGCCCCAGCATTTT
CASSKGTGGQPQHF
>TRBD1|TRBV27|once|TRBJ1-2
TGTGCCAGCAGGGCCACAGGGGGCGCTTACTATGGCTACACCTTC
CASRATGGAYYGYTF
>TRBD1|TRBV2|-|TRBJ1-2
TGTGCCAGCAGTCCCCCCAACAGGGGCGGCTATGGCTACACCTTC
CASSPPNRGGYGYTF
>-|TRBV7-8|-|TRBJ2-5
TGTGCCAGCAGCTTAGGAGCGGACTGGTACTTC
CASSLGADWYF
>-|TRBV18|once|TRBJ2-2
TGTGCCAGCTCACCATTAACTGAGGGTACTAGACCCCTTCCACTCCACGCGGGGACCGGGGAGCTGTTTTTT
CASSPLTEGTRPLPLHAGTGELFF
>-|TRBV7-2|-|TRBJ2-7
TGTGCCAGCAGCTTAGTTCCTCTCTACGAGCAGTACTTC
CASSLVPLYEQYF
>-|TRBV7-6|-|TRBJ2-2
TGTGCCAGCAGTCACACAGGTCCCACCGGGGAGCTGTTTTTT
CASSHTGPTGELFF
>-|TRBV28|-|TRBJ1-4
TGTGCCAGCAGTTTTTTTGGGACAAGTGGGACGATCACAACTAATGAAAAACTGTTTTTT
CASSFFGTSGTITTNEKLFF
>TRBD1|TRBV20-1|-|TRBJ2-3
TGCAGTGCTGGGGACAGTTATACGCAGTATTTT
CSAGDSYTQYF
>TRBD1|TRBV7-2|-|TRBJ2-2
TGTGCCAGCAGCTATAGACAGGGTCCCGGGGAGCTGTTTTTT
CASSYRQGPGELFF
>TRBD1|TRBV6-1|-|TRBJ1-2
TGTGCCAGCAGGCAAAGGGGGCTGGTCTATGGCTACACCTTC
CASRQRGLVYGYTF
>TRBD1|TRBV6-4|-|TRBJ1-2
TGTGCCAGCAGTAGAAACCTACAGGGGTTTCGACGTGGCTACACCTTC
CASSRNLQGFRRGYTF
>-|TRBV7-9|-|TRBJ2-7
TGTGCCAGCAGCCAGGAAACAGGATCCTCCTACGAGCAGTACTTC
CASSQETGSSYEQYF
>-|TRBV5-6|-|TRBJ2-1
TGTGCCAGCAGCCTAGGCCGAGGTGAGCAGTTCTTC
CASSLGRGEQFF
>-|TRBV25-1|-|TRBJ1-2
TGTGCCAGCAGTGACCCCATTCAGAACTATGGCTACACCTTC
CASSDPIQNYGYTF
>-|TRBV30|-|TRBJ1-1
TGTGCCTGGAGTCATCGGTTCCGTAAACTCACTGAAGCTTTCTTT
CAWSHRFRKLTEAFF
>-|TRBV27|-|TRBJ1-5
TGTGCCAGCAGTTATAGACAGCCCCAGCATTTT
CASSYRQPQHF
>-|TRBV14|-|TRBJ2-1
TGTGCCAGCAGCCACGGCGGGGTAAACAATGAGCAGTTCTTC
CASSHGGVNNEQFF
>TRBD1|TRBV27|-|TRBJ2-7
TGTGCCAGCAGTTCCCCCTTGACAGGGGAAGACGAGCAGTACTTC
CASSSPLTGEDEQYF
>TRBD1|TRBV12-5|-|TRBJ2-7
TGTGCTAGTGGTTTGACAGGGGATAGTTACGAGCAGTACTTC
CASGLTGDSYEQYF
>TRBD2|TRBV27|once|TRBJ2-3
TGTGCCAGCAGTTTATCGAGCCACCTGGGAGGGACAGATACGCAGTATTTT
CASSLSSHLGGTDTQYF
>-|TRBV2|few|TRBJ1-2
TGTGCCAGCAATCCGGGGTATGGCTACACCTTC
CASNPGYGYTF
>-|TRBV6-5|few|TRBJ2-7
TGTGCCAGCAGTTACACACCGACTGGAGGCGGGGAGCAGTACTTC
CASSYTPTGGGEQYF
>-|TRBV7-2|-|TRBJ2-4
TGTGCCAGCAGCTTAGGGACAATAAAAAACATTCAGTACTTC
CASSLGTIKNIQYF
>TRBD1|TRBV30|-|TRBJ1-2
TGTGCCTGGAGAAGACGGGACAGCATTGCTACTTATGGCTACACCTTC
CAWRRRDSIATYGYTF
>TRBD1|TRBV4-3|-|TRBJ1-6
TGCGCCAGCAGCATCCGGACAGGCTATAATTCACCCCTCCACTTT
CASSIRTGYNSPLHF
>-|TRBV2|-|TRBJ2-6
TGTGCCAGCAGTCCGAGCTCTGGGGCCAACGTCCTGACTTTC
CASSPSSGANVLTF
>-|TRBV19|-|TRBJ1-5
TGTGCCAGTACCAATAGCCTAAATCAGCCCCAGCATTTT
CASTNSLNQPQHF
>-|TRBV28|-|TRBJ1-1
TGTGCCAGCAGTTTATATGCGGCGGGCACTGAAGCTTTCTTT
CASSLYAAGTEAFF
>-|TRBV6-4|-|TRBJ2-3
TGTGCCAGCAGTGAGGCACTAGCTTGGTCCACAGATACGCAGTATTTT
CASSEALAWSTDTQYF
>TRBD1|TRBV5-4|-|TRBJ1-6
TGTGCCAGCAGCTTGGTTGCAGGGGGGAGTTCACCCCTCCACTTT
CASSLVAGGSSPLHF
>-|TRBV5-4|-|TRBJ1-3
TGTGCCAGCAGCTTCGCGCCCGGAGACACCATATATTTT
CASSFAPGDTIYF
>TRBD2|TRBV6-1|-|TRBJ2-5
TGTGCCAGCAGTGAATTCCCGGGACTAGCGGGGGGGCGGGAGACCCAGTACTTC
CASSEFPGLAGGRETQYF
>-|TRBV6-5|-|TRBJ2-5
TGTGCCAGCAGGGGACTCAGGGAGACCCAGTACTTC
CASRGLRETQYF
>TRBD1|TRBV18|-|TRBJ1-5
TGTGCCAGCTCCCCCGGACAGGGAGGTCGGCCCCAGCATTTT
CASSPGQGGRPQHF
>-|TRBV5-1|-|TRBJ2-2
TGCGCCACCGGGAGTACAGGAACCGGGGAGCTGTTTTTT
CATGSTGTGELFF
>-|TRBV5-5|-|TRBJ1-1
TGTGCCAGCAGCTCAGGGCAGCGGGGGAACACTGAAGCTTTCTTT
CASSSGQRGNTEAFF
>-|TRBV9|-|TRBJ2-3
TGTGCCAGCAGCGTTAATACAGATACGCAGTATTTT
CASSVNTDTQYF
>-|TRBV27|-|TRBJ1-5
TGTGCCAGCCGTACGGCAGGGGCCAATCAGCCCCAGCATTTT
CASRTAGANQPQHF
>-|TRBV6-6|-|TRBJ1-4
TGTGCCAGCAGTTACCCAGGGATAACTAATGAAAAACTGTTTTTT
CASSYPGITNEKLFF
>-|TRBV7-2|-|TRBJ2-7
TGTGCCAGCAGCTCCTTAAAAACCTACGAGCAGTACTTC
CASSSLKTYEQYF
>-|TRBV29-1|-|TRBJ2-1
TGCAGCGTTGAGAGGGCCCCGCCCTACAATGAGCAGTTCTTC
CSVERAPPYNEQFF
>TRBD1|TRBV2|-|TRBJ2-5
TGTGCCAGCAGGGCGGGACAGGGCGAAGAGACCCAGTACTTC
CASRAGQGEETQYF
>-|TRBV7-9|-|TRBJ1-2
TGTGCCAGCAGCTTAAAGGAGGGGCAGAGCTATGGCTACACCTTC
CASSLKEGQSYGYTF
>-|TRBV4-3|once|TRBJ2-2
TGCGCCAGCAGCCAACAGACAGCGAACACCGGGGAGCTGTTTTTT
CASSQQTANTGELFF
>TRBD1|TRBV19|-|TRBJ2-6
TGTGCCAGTAGTGCTGGACAGGGGGCTGGGGCCAACGTCCTGACTTTC
CASSAGQGAGANVLTF
>-|TRBV7-9|-|TRBJ1-2
TGTGCCAGCAGCCCCATGGAGCGGGCCCCATATGGCTACACCTTC
CASSPMERAPYGYTF
>TRBD1|TRBV6-1|once|TRBJ1-2
TGTGCCAGCAGTGAAGCCGGGACAGGGGATCCGCGCCCCTTC
CASSEAGTGDPRPF
>TRBD1|TRBV6-5|-|TRBJ1-4
TGTGCCAGCAGCCGGACAGGGCTAGATGAAAAACTGTTTTTT
CASSRTGLDEKLFF
>-|TRBV28|few|TRBJ1-1
TGTGCCAGCAGTCTACACACTGAAGCTTTCTTT
CASSLHTEAFF
>TRBD2|TRBV7-9|-|TRBJ2-1
TGTGCCAGCAGCCCTTCTAGCGGGACCTACAATGAGCAGTTCTTC
CASSPSSGTYNEQFF
>TRBD2|TRBV7-6|-|TRBJ2-1
TGTGCCAGCAGCTTACCCTGGGCGGGAGACGTCTACAATGAGCAGTTCTTC
CASSLPWAGDVYNEQFF
>TRBD1|TRBV7-9|-|TRBJ1-5
TGTGCCAGCAGTCGCGGGACAGGAAATCAGCCCCAGCATTTT
CASSRGTGNQPQHF
>-|TRBV4-3|-|TRBJ1-4
TGCGCCAGCAGCTCCTCGCAGGGCTCAATTGGAAAACTGTTTTTT
CASSSSQGSIGKLFF
>-|TRBV7-6|-|TRBJ2-6
TGTGCCAGCAGCTTCAGGGGCGCTGGGGCCAACGTCCTGACTTTC
CASSFRGAGANVLTF
>-|TRBV9|-|TRBJ1-2
TGTGCCAGCAGCGTAGGGGAGGGGAGCCGTAGTGGCTACACCTTC
CASSVGEGSRSGYTF
>-|TRBV7-2|-|TRBJ1-2
TGTGCCAGCAGCCTCCAAGGAGGGTCGGGGGGCTACACCTTC
CASSLQGGSGGYTF